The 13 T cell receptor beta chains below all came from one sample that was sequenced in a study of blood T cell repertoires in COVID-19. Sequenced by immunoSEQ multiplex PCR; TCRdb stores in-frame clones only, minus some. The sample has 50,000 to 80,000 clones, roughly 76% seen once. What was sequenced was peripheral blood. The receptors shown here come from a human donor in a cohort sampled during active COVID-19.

The CDR3 DNA reads as TGCGCCAGCAGCCAAGGGGACAGGGACGTTTACGAGCAGTACTTC. It yields the protein CASSQGDRDVYEQYF. J is TRBJ2-7 and V is TRBV4-1, with 9 positions matching TRBD1. This CDR3 has 15 amino acids. With 1 base clipped from V and 4 bases from J, the junction kept 5 bases outside the gene matches. CDR1 MGHRA and CDR2 YSYEKL come from the germline V gene.

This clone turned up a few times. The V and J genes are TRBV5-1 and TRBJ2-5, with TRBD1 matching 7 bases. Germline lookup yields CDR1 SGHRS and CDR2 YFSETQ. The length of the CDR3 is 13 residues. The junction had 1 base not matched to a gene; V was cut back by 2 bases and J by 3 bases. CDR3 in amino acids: CASSFQGEETQYF. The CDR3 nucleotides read TGCGCCAGCAGCTTTCAGGGGGAAGAGACCCAGTACTTC.

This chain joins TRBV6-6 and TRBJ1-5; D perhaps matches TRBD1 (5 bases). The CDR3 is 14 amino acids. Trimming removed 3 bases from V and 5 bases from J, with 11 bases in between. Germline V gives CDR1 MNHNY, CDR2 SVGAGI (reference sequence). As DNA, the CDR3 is TGTGCCAGCAGTTATTTGGGGCAGTATCAGCCCCAGCATTTT. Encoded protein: CASSYLGQYQPQHF.

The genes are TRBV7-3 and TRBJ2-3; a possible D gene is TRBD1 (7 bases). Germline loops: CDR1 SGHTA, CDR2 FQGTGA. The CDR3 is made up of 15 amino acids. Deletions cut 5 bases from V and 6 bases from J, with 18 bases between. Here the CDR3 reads CASSRGTALADTQYF. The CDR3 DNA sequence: TGTGCCAGCAGCCGCGGGACAGCCCTGGCGGATACGCAGTATTTT.

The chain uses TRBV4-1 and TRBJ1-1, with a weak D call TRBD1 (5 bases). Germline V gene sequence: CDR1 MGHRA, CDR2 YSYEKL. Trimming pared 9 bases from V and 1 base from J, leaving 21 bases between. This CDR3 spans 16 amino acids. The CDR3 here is CASRSGAGRTNTEAFF. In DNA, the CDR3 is TGCGCCAGTAGAAGTGGGGCAGGACGAACGAACACTGAAGCTTTCTTT.

The CDR3 spells CAISEQERLAGEQFF. The CDR3 DNA sequence: TGTGCCATCAGTGAGCAGGAACGACTAGCGGGGGAGCAGTTCTTC. The rearrangement links TRBV10-3 to TRBJ2-1, with 11 bases matching TRBD2. J lost 10 bases, V lost 2 bases, and 7 bases had no gene match. Germline CDR1 ENHRY, CDR2 SYGVKD. The CDR3 has 15 residues.

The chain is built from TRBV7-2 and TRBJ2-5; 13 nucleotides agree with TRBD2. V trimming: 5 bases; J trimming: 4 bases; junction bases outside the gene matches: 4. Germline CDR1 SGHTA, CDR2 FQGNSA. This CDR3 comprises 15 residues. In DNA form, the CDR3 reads TGTGCCAGCAGCCGGACTAGCGGGGGTGGAGAGACCCAGTACTTC. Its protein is CASSRTSGGGETQYF.

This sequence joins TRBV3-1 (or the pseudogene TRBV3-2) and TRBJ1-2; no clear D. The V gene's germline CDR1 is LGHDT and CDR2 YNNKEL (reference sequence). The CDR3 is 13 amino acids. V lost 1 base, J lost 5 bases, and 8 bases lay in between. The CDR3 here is CASSQAPDYGYTF. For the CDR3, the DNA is TGTGCCAGCAGCCAAGCCCCAGATTATGGCTACACCTTC.

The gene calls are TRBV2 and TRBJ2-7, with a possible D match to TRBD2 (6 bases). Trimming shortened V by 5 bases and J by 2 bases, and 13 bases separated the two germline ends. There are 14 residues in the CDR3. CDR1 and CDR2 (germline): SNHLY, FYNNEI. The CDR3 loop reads CASSRAGRTYEQYF. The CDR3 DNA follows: TGTGCCAGCAGTAGAGCAGGGAGGACCTACGAGCAGTACTTC.

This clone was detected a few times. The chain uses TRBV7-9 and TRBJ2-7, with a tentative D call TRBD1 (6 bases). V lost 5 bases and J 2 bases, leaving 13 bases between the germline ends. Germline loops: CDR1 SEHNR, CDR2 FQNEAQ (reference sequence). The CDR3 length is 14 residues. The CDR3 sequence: CASSRDTRPYEQYF. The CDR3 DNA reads TGTGCCAGCAGCCGGGACACGCGACCCTACGAGCAGTACTTC.

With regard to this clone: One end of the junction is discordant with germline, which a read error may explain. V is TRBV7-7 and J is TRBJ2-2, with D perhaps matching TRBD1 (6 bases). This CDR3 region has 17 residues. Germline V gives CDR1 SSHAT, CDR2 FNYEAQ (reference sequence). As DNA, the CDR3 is TGTGCTAGCAGCCAACTCTACACAGGGTCTAACACCGGGGAGCTGTTTTTT. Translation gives CASSQLYTGSNTGELFF.

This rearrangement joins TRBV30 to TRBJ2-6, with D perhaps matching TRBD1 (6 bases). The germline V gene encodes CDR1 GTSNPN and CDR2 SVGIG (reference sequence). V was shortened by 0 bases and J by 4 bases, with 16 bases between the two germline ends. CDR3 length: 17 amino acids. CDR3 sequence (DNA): TGTGCCTGGAGTGTAGGTACAGGGCATGTCGGGGCCAACGTCCTGACTTTC. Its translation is CAWSVGTGHVGANVLTF.

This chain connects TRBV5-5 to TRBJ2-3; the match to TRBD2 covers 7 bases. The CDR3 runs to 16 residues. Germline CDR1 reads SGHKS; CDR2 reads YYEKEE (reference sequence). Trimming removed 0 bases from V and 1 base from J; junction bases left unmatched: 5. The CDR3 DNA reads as TGTGCCAGCAGCTTGGGTTGGGACTACGGCACAGATACGCAGTATTTT. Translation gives CASSLGWDYGTDTQYF.